This is a list of T cell receptor beta chains from one sample in a study of cytomegalovirus exposure and HLA in healthy donors. Method: immunoSEQ multiplex PCR; TCRdb's copy keeps in-frame clones and lacks some. The sample records over 110,000 clones, around 90% being singletons. The sample consisted of PBMCs. The receptors shown here come from a man younger than 35 in good health and CMV-seropositive. The conserved cysteine and the conserved F or W are not part of the CDR3 here.

>TRBJ2-7|TRBV2
ASRNAGYEQY
>TRBJ2-7|TRBV5-4
ASSPRTGGGYEQY
>TRBJ2-1|TRBV7-8
ASSWGRNNEQF
>TRBJ1-1|TRBV15
ATSPPGLVTEAF
>TRBJ2-7|TRBV6-5
ASSFDRKLGEQY
>TRBJ2-3|TRBV9
ASSVGTFAHSTDTQY
>TRBJ2-7|TRBV10-3
AIYDGVYEQY
>TRBJ1-4|TRBV5-1
ASSPDRGGNEKLF
>TRBJ2-3|TRBV7-3
ASSLLGQGVADTQY
>TRBJ2-7|TRBV5-5
ASSLPQGDYDEQY
>TRBJ1-5|TRBV5-1
ASSPLGSSQPQH
>TRBJ2-5|TRBV7-3
ASSPRGGQALVDQY
>TRBJ1-2|TRBV27
ASSLSPGYGYT
>TRBJ2-2|TRBV2
ASSGFGRGVNTGELF
>TRBJ2-7|TRBV5-8
ASTRMLESSYEQY
>TRBJ1-1|TRBV5-5
ASSFNWVGAEAF
>TRBJ2-7|TRBV7-6
ASSLERGFYEQY
>TRBJ1-6|TRBV5-5
ASQMSSPLH
>TRBJ1-2|TRBV10-3
AISPLEGEGSGYT
>TRBJ2-7|TRBV11-3
ASSPTLKPGTSVVYEQY
>TRBJ1-1|TRBV9
ASSVEGHGDTEAF
>TRBJ1-2|TRBV19
ASSIDRGKYGYT
>TRBJ2-3|TRBV5-6
ASSPAAGAYTDTQY
>TRBJ2-3|TRBV10-3
ALSSGTGRSTDTQY
>TRBJ2-5|TRBV5-1
ASSLGAGETQY
>TRBJ2-7|TRBV5-6
ASSETDGTYEQY
>TRBJ2-2|TRBV4-1
ASSQTGTATGELF
>TRBJ2-3|TRBV18
ASSPQVGTGSTDTQY
>TRBJ1-1|TRBV6-5
ASSYSANQGARAF
>TRBJ2-1|TRBV19
ASSIVVHEQF
>TRBJ2-2|TRBV6-1
ASRGGETAGELF
>TRBJ1-6|TRBV25-1
ASNTGAGSPLH
>TRBJ1-2|TRBV2
ASIGRVYGYT
>TRBJ1-1|TRBV29-1
SVEVAGTKNTEAF
>TRBJ2-5|TRBV28
ASQTGYQTQY
>TRBJ1-1|TRBV18
ASSVGQDAEAF
>TRBJ2-7|TRBV7-9
ASSPGAGVYEQY
>TRBJ1-2|TRBV13
ASSLGLGSYGYT
>TRBJ2-7|TRBV7-8
ASSLGRNYEQY
>TRBJ2-7|TRBV5-1
ASSLSQYEQY